This T cell receptor (beta chain) is drawn from a study of T cell changes during pregnancy in multiple sclerosis. Sequencing used immunoSEQ multiplex PCR; TCRdb keeps in-frame clones, though not all of them. This table holds some 60,000 clones, about 90% found once. The CDR3 covers 14 residues. The germline gives CDR1 MGHDK, CDR2 SYGVNS. J gave up 2 bases and V 8 bases, and 8 bases lay outside the gene matches. This material consisted of CD4+ T cells from peripheral blood mononuclear cells, taken in the first trimester of pregnancy. The clonotype originates from a female donor with multiple sclerosis, enrolled in a pregnancy study. The chain is built from TRBV25-1 and TRBJ2-7; 8 bases are a match to TRBD1. The CDR3 DNA follows: TGTGCCAGCGCAACAGGGGGTGCTGCCTACGAGCAGTACTTC. This codes for CASATGGAAYEQYF.